This T cell receptor beta chain was sequenced in a study of siplizumab effects on memory and regulatory T cells. On this clone itself: The antigen remains undetermined.

Per sample, 10^5 or so TCR templates underwent assay. Only in-frame clones appear in the TCRdb table, and some are missing; sequencing was by immunoSEQ multiplex PCR. The table includes under 100,000 clones, around 94% detected once. The CDR3 totals 16 residues. Deletions cut 5 bases from V and 4 bases from J, with 19 bases between. CDR1 is MNHEY, CDR2 SMNVEV, per germline (reference sequence). Findings and caveats of the study: Naive T cells looked more diverse than memory cells and looked like major alloresponse contributors.

The clonotype originates from a human donor in good health. Sequencing was performed on non-Treg CD4+ T cells sorted from blood. The chain employs TRBV27 and TRBJ2-3; possibly TRBD1 for D (6 bases). CDR3 protein: CASSPNRAFRADTQYF. CDR3 nucleotide sequence: TGTGCCAGCAGTCCCAACAGGGCCTTTAGGGCAGATACGCAGTATTTT.